These 23 T cell receptor beta chains share one sample of origin, sequenced in a study of blood T cell repertoires in COVID-19. Assay used: immunoSEQ multiplex PCR; TCRdb lists only in-frame clones, some missing. The table has about 190,000 clones, around 86% seen once; the top ten hold approximately 6.5%. Sequencing used peripheral blood. The receptors here all came from a woman in her forties with acute or convalescent COVID-19.

Concerning this clone: Other DNA sequences from this sample encode an identical CDR3 as well. V usage is TRBV30 and J usage is TRBJ2-3; D possibly corresponds to TRBD2 (5 bases). This CDR3 comprises 11 residues. Trimming took 3 bases from V and 6 from J, leaving 7 bases between them. In germline, CDR1 is GTSNPN, CDR2 SVGIG (reference sequence). The DNA for the CDR3 is TGTGCCTGGAGCGGCGGGGATACGCAGTATTTT. It translates to CAWSGGDTQYF. Filled out from reference TRBV30 and TRBJ2-3, the complete variable domain reads SQTIHQWPATLVQPVGSPLSLECTVEGTSNPNLYWYRQAAGRGLQLLFYSVGIGQISSEVPQNLSASRPQDRQFILSSKKLLLSDSGFYLCAWSGGDTQYFGPGTRLTVL.

V usage is TRBV9 and J usage is TRBJ2-3; 7 bases are a match to TRBD1. Germline loops: CDR1 SGDLS, CDR2 YYNGEE. This CDR3 is built from 15 residues. The V gene end was trimmed by 3 bases and the J gene end by 4 bases; junction bases not matched to a gene: 8. The CDR3 coding sequence is TGTGCCAGCAGCGGCTCAGGGGGTGGGGCAGATACGCAGTATTTT. Its translation: CASSGSGGGADTQYF.

The rearrangement joins TRBV7-2 to TRBJ2-7; D might be TRBD2 (6 bases). This CDR3 has 14 amino acids. In germline, CDR1 is SGHTA, CDR2 FQGNSA. The ends were cut back, 4 bases at V and 4 bases at J, with 14 bases in the middle. Written as DNA, the CDR3 is TGTGCCAGCAGCTGGGCTAGCGACCCATACGAGCAGTACTTC. Protein product: CASSWASDPYEQYF.

This clone turned up a few times. CDR3 amino acids: CATSAAGTGRTGELFF. CDR3 coding DNA: TGTGCCACCAGTGCGGCCGGGACAGGGAGGACCGGGGAGCTGTTTTTT. The chain has TRBV24-1 and TRBJ2-2; 9 nucleotides line up with TRBD1. The CDR3 contains 16 residues. Germline loops: CDR1 KGHDR, CDR2 SFDVKD. Trimming cost V 5 bases and J 5 bases; bases outside gene matches: 8.

This clone was seen a few times. The J gene is TRBJ2-3, the V gene TRBV19; 7 nucleotides match TRBD2. Trimming at V came to 0 bases and at J to 2 bases, leaving 2 bases not matched to a gene. Germline values: CDR1 LNHDA, CDR2 SQIVND (reference sequence). This CDR3 region has 15 residues. The CDR3 sequence is CASSIDRGVTDTQYF. The CDR3 region has the DNA TGTGCCAGTAGTATAGATCGGGGGGTCACAGATACGCAGTATTTT.

This chain joins TRBV7-2 and TRBJ2-7; D is undetermined. Trimming cost V 5 bases and J 1 base, with 6 bases left between them. This CDR3 comprises 12 residues. Germline CDR1 is SGHTA and CDR2 is FQGNSA. The CDR3 DNA sequence: TGTGCCAGCAGCCAGAATTCCTACGAGCAGTACTTC. Translating gives CASSQNSYEQYF.

The chain uses TRBV6-5 and TRBJ1-5; 8 nucleotides agree with TRBD1. V lost 6 bases to trimming and J lost 0 bases; unmatched junction nucleotides: 1. The germline V gene encodes CDR1 MNHEY and CDR2 SVGAGI. This CDR3 is built from 14 residues. The chain's CDR3 is CASSGTGSNQPQHF. The CDR3 DNA is TGTGCCAGCAGCGGGACAGGTAGCAATCAGCCCCAGCATTTT.

The rearrangement uses TRBV28 and TRBJ2-2; 8 nucleotides match TRBD2. CDR3 length equals 15 residues. Germline lookup yields CDR1 MDHEN and CDR2 SYDVKM. V shed 5 bases and J 3 bases; nucleotides not matched to a gene: 5. CDR3 coding DNA: TGTGCCAGCAGTCTCGTAGCGGGGTACACCGGGGAGCTGTTTTTT. The encoded protein is CASSLVAGYTGELFF.

V and J are TRBV24-1 and TRBJ1-4; TRBD1 aligns across 8 bases. Germline CDR1 is KGHDR and CDR2 is SFDVKD. The CDR3 extends over 16 amino acids. J lost 8 bases, V lost 3 bases, and 10 bases had no gene match. The CDR3 DNA is TGTGCCACCAGTGATGGTGGACAGGGTGTACGCGAAAAACTGTTTTTT. This encodes CATSDGGQGVREKLFF.

V gene TRBV27 combines with J gene TRBJ2-3; tentatively, D is TRBD2 (6 bases). V was trimmed by 5 bases and J by 2 bases, leaving 11 bases between them. This CDR3 contains 14 residues. Germline loops: CDR1 MNHEY, CDR2 SMNVEV (reference sequence). Here the CDR3 DNA reads TGTGCCAGCAGTATAGCGGAAAACACAGATACGCAGTATTTT. It encodes CASSIAENTDTQYF.

The chain employs TRBV6-6 and TRBJ1-5; D gene uncertain. Trimming stripped 10 bases from V and 7 bases from J, with 11 bases between. CDR1 is MNHNY, CDR2 SVGAGI, per germline (reference sequence). The CDR3 runs 11 residues. CDR3 sequence: CAITRGQPQHF. The CDR3, as DNA: TGTGCCATTACGAGAGGGCAGCCCCAGCATTTT.

This chain joins TRBV30 and TRBJ1-5; D unresolved. CDR3 length: 13 residues. Germline-derived CDR1 and CDR2 are GTSNPN and SVGIG (reference sequence). Between the trimmed V and J ends, which lost 2 bases and 3 bases, there was a span of 8 bases. The CDR3 DNA reads as TGTGCCTGGAGTCAAGCGAACAATCAGCCCCAGCATTTT. This encodes CAWSQANNQPQHF.

The chain uses TRBV14 and TRBJ2-1, with D tentatively TRBD1 (6 bases). The CDR3 runs 14 residues. CDR1 and CDR2 (germline): SGHDN, FVKESK. The germline V and J ends were trimmed by 3 bases and 10 bases, with 16 bases remaining between them. CDR3 nucleotides: TGTGCCAGCAGCCAGGCCCAGGGGCCCCCGGAGCAGTTCTTC. Its protein product is CASSQAQGPPEQFF.

The chain combines TRBV7-2 with TRBJ2-6; no clear D. Trimming left V 3 bases short and J 4 bases short, with 10 bases between. Looked up from germline, CDR1 is SGHTA and CDR2 is FQGNSA. The CDR3 is made up of 15 amino acids. The CDR3 coding sequence is TGTGCCAGCAGCTTCACTGGGCTCGGGGCCAACGTCCTGACTTTC. As protein: CASSFTGLGANVLTF.

The chain employs TRBV5-1 and TRBJ1-6; perhaps TRBD1 as D (6 bases). The V end lost 4 bases, the J end lost 3 bases, and 14 bases lay between the germline ends. Germline V gene data show CDR1 as SGHRS and CDR2 as YFSETQ. The CDR3 is made up of 16 amino acids. CDR3 bases: TGCGCCAGCAGCGAAAACAGGGTCCGCTATAATTCACCCCTCCACTTT. Translating it yields CASSENRVRYNSPLHF.

This clone was observed a handful of times. The V call is TRBV10-1, the J call TRBJ1-1, with 9 positions matching TRBD1. The germline V gene encodes CDR1 WNHNN and CDR2 SYGVQD (reference sequence). The V and J ends lost 8 bases and 4 bases, in that order; junction bases with no gene match: 11. This CDR3 has 15 amino acids. CDR3 protein: CASLPGQGSTTEAFF. CDR3 DNA: TGCGCCAGCTTACCGGGACAGGGAAGTACCACTGAAGCTTTCTTT.

This clone appeared a single time. Other DNA sequences in this sample translate to the same CDR3. The chain carries TRBV29-1 and TRBJ1-5; possibly TRBD1 for D (5 bases). Looked up from germline, CDR1 is SQVTM and CDR2 is ANQGSEA. V lost 4 bases to trimming and J lost 0 bases, with 7 bases between them. The CDR3 loop spans 13 amino acids. The CDR3 DNA follows: TGCAGCGTTGGCGGGACTAGCAATCAGCCCCAGCATTTT. It translates to CSVGGTSNQPQHF.

The gene calls are TRBV6-2 or TRBV6-3 and TRBJ2-1, with D perhaps matching TRBD2 (7 bases). Germline CDR1 and CDR2: MNHEY and SVGEGT. The CDR3 runs 17 residues. Trimming stripped 6 bases from V and 6 bases from J, with 24 bases between. As DNA, the CDR3 is TGTGCCAGCAGCCCTTCCACGGGGGCGGGAGTGGTCAATGAGCAGTTCTTC. Its translation is CASSPSTGAGVVNEQFF.

The gene calls are TRBV25-1 and TRBJ1-3; no definite D call. CDR3 length equals 14 residues. Trimming took off 3 bases at V and 0 bases at J, with 6 bases between the two ends. The germline gives CDR1 MGHDK, CDR2 SYGVNS. The CDR3 reads CASSDLVSGNTIYF. The CDR3 region has the DNA TGTGCCAGCAGTGATTTAGTCTCTGGAAACACCATATATTTT.

This chain links TRBV6-5 with TRBJ2-3; 12 bases align to TRBD2. The germline CDR1 and CDR2 sequences are MNHEY and SVGAGI. This CDR3 comprises 16 residues. V was clipped by 4 bases and J by 4 bases; unmatched bases: 6. CDR3 region: CASSSPTSGRPDTQYF. CDR3 DNA: TGTGCCAGCAGTTCCCCGACTAGCGGGAGACCAGATACGCAGTATTTT.

The CDR3, as DNA: TGTGCCAGCAGTTACTCGAGAGTTCGGGGAGATACGCAGTATTTT. Translated, it gives CASSYSRVRGDTQYF. The chain recombines TRBV6-5 with TRBJ2-3, with a possible D match to TRBD2 (5 bases). This CDR3 is 15 amino acids long. With 0 bases removed from V and 5 bases from J, the gap between germline ends came to 12 bases. Germline assignment: CDR1 MNHEY and CDR2 SVGAGI.

The chain combines TRBV9 with TRBJ1-4, with TRBD1 matching 11 bases. The CDR3 length is 15 residues. V trimming: 3 bases; J trimming: 2 bases; junction bases outside the gene matches: 0. The germline CDR1 and CDR2 sequences are SGDLS and YYNGEE. The DNA of the CDR3 is TGTGCCAGCAGCGGGACAGGGGGCACTAATGAAAAACTGTTTTTT. Amino acid sequence: CASSGTGGTNEKLFF.

This clone has more than one count but fewer than ten. This chain uses TRBV7-6 with TRBJ2-1; 8 nucleotides align to TRBD2. Germline CDR1 is SGHVS and CDR2 is FNYEAQ. V dropped 1 base and J dropped 3; count of bases not matched to a gene: 2. CDR3 length equals 15 residues. The CDR3 DNA reads as TGTGCCAGCAGCTTAGGAGCGGGGGACTACAATGAGCAGTTCTTC. Encoded protein: CASSLGAGDYNEQFF.